This T cell receptor (beta chain) was recovered during a study of identifying expanded T cells in peripheral blood. Whole-study findings and limits: Clone count variance between roughly two-week samples rose with total template count. About 1.2 clones differed between technical replicates, versus around 15 and 19 over time.

In regard to this clone: As yet, its antigen is unknown.

The assay was immunoSEQ multiplex PCR, and TCRdb's table has in-frame clones only and misses some. Altogether fewer than 85,000 clones are present, approximately 89% being singletons, with the ten largest covering 2.5% to 3%. Trimming cost V 8 bases and J 2 bases, with 12 bases left between them. CDR1 and CDR2 from the germline V gene are ENHRY and SYGVKD. The CDR3 totals 13 residues. Collection occurred without any documented infections or immune events in donors. V and J are TRBV10-3 and TRBJ1-2; D gene ambiguous. Sequenced material: blood. The TCR comes from a person between 18 and 70 years old in good health. The CDR3, as DNA: TGTGCCATCTCAGAGGATACAAACTATGGCTACACCTTC. It codes for CAISEDTNYGYTF.